Presented here are 2 T cell receptor beta chains from one specimen sequenced in a study of response to subunit inactivated influenza vaccine. TCRdb analysed the RT-PCR reads with MiXCR anew, one entry per CDR3 protein. Of 200,000 to 300,000 distinct CDR3 sequences listed, 9% to 15% are singletons. Material: non-naive T cells sorted from PBMCs, obtained around two weeks before vaccination. The receptors originated from a man in his forties or fifties who received an inactivated influenza vaccine.

The chain couples TRBV6-5 to TRBJ2-7; D not resolved. This CDR3 is built from 16 residues. Germline CDR1 and CDR2: MNHEY and SVGAGI. Deletions cut 0 bases from V and 5 bases from J, with 17 bases between. Here the CDR3 reads CASSYSMLGRKDEQYF. The CDR3 DNA reads TGTGCCAGCAGTTACTCGATGCTAGGGCGTAAAGACGAGCAGTACTTC.

There are many counts of this clonotype. The rearrangement joins TRBV20-1 to TRBJ2-3, with D unclear. The CDR3 runs to 15 residues. The V gene's germline CDR1 is DFQATT and CDR2 SNEGSKA (reference sequence). V was clipped by 0 bases and J by 0 bases, with 10 bases between them. The CDR3 sequence: CSARDDGLSTDTQYF. The CDR3 nucleotides read TGCAGTGCTAGAGATGACGGGCTTAGCACAGATACGCAGTATTTT.